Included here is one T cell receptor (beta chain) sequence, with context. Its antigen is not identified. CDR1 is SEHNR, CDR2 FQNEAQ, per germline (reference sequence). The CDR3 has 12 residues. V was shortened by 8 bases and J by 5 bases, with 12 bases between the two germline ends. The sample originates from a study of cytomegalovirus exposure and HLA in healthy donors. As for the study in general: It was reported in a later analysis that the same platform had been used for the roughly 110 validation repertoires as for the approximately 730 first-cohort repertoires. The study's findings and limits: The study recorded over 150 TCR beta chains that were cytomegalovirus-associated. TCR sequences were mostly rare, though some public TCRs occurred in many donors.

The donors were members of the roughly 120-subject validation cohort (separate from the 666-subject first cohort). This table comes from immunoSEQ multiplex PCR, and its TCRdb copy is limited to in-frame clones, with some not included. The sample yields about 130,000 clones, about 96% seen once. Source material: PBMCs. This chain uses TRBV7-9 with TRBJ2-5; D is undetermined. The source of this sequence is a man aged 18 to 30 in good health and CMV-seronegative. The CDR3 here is CASLLFGETQYF. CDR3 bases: TGTGCCAGCCTTCTTTTCGGGGAGACCCAGTACTTC.